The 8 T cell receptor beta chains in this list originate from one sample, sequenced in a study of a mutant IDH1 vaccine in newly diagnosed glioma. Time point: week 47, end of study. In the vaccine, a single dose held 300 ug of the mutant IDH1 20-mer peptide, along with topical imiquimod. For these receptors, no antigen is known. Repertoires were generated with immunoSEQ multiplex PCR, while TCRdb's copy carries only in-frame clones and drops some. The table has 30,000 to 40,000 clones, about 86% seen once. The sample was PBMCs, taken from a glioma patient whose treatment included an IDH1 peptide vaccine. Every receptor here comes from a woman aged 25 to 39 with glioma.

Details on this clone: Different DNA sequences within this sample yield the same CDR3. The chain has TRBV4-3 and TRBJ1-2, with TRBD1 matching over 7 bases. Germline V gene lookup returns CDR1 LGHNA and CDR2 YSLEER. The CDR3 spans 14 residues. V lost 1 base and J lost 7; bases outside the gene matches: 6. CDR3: CASSQVLGGRGYTF. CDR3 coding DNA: TGCGCCAGCAGCCAAGTGTTAGGGGGCCGTGGCTACACCTTC.

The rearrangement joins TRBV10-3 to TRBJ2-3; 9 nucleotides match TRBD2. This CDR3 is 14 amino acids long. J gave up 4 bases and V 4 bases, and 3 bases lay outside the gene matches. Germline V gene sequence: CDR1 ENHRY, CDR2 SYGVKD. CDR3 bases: TGTGCCATCAGTGGCAGCGGGGGGCCAGATACGCAGTATTTT. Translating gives CAISGSGGPDTQYF.

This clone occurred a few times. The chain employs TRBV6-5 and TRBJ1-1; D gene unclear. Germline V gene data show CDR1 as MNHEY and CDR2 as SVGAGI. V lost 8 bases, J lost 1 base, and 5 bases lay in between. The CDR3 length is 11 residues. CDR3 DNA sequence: TGTGCCAGCTTAGGGAACACTGAAGCTTTCTTT. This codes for CASLGNTEAFF.

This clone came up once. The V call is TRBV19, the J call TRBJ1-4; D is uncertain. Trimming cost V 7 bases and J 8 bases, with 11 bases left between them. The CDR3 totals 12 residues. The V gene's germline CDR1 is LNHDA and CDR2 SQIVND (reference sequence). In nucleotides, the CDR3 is TGTGCCAGTAATGACCTCGGGGAAAAACTGTTTTTT. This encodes CASNDLGEKLFF.

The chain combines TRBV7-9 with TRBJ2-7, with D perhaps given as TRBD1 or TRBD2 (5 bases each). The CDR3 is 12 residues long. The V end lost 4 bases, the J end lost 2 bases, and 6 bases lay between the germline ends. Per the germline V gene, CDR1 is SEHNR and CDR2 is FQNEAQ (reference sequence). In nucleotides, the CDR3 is TGTGCCAGCAGCTGGGGGACCTACGAGCAGTACTTC. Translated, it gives CASSWGTYEQYF.

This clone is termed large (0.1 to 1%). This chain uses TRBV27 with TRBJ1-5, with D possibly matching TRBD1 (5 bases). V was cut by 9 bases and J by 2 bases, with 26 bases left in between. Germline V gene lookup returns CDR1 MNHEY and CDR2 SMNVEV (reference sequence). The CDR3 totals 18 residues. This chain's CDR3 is CARSPGRYTYLGNQPQHF. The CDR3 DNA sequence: TGTGCCAGAAGCCCGGGACGGTACACTTATCTTGGCAATCAGCCCCAGCATTTT.

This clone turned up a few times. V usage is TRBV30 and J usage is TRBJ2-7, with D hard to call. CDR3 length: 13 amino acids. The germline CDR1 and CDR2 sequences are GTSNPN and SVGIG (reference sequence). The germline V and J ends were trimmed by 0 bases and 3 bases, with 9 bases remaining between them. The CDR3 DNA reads TGTGCCTGGAGTGTAATGGGCTTCTACGAGCAGTACTTC. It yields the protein CAWSVMGFYEQYF. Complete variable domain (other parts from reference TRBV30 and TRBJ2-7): SQTIHQWPATLVQPVGSPLSLECTVEGTSNPNLYWYRQAAGRGLQLLFYSVGIGQISSEVPQNLSASRPQDRQFILSSKKLLLSDSGFYLCAWSVMGFYEQYFGPGTRLTVT.

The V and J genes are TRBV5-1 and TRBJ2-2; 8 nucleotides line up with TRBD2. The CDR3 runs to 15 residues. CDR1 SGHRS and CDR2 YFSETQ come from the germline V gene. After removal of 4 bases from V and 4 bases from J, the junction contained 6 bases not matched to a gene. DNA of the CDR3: TGCGCCAGCAGCCTAGGAGCGGGGGCCACCGGGGAGCTGTTTTTT. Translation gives CASSLGAGATGELFF.